The entry below gives a single T cell receptor beta chain sequence along with its context. Its cognate antigen has yet to be identified. Base qualities are not provided; no much larger clone lies one nucleotide away. This record belongs to a study of ipilimumab plus nivolumab after autologous stem cell transplantation (TCRdb year 2021). Background on the whole study: The median number of doses received by trial patients was 4 to 6 for ipilimumab and about eight for nivolumab. The DLBCL cohort included primary refractory and relapsed disease, with 18-month progression-free survival of about 86% and 27% respectively. Patients undergoing autologous transplant for high-risk diffuse large B cell lymphoma, mature T cell lymphoma, or multiple myeloma were enrolled in the trial. Some 34 patients made up the trial's intent-to-treat population. The paper's findings and limits, for the study overall: The authors concluded that combined checkpoint inhibition appeared tolerable when used as consolidation after transplant. The authors stated that profiles of the T cell receptor repertoire, regulatory T cell phenotype and gut microbiota provided a biologic rationale for studying this approach further.

Ipilimumab was given at 1 mg/kg intravenously on day 1 of selected weeks, and checkpoint therapy started 14 to 28 days after autologous transplant. Patients received nivolumab at 3 mg/kg intravenously on day 1 of weeks 1, 4, 7, 10, and every two weeks through week 26. This Phase Ib clinical trial tested ipilimumab plus nivolumab, a combined checkpoint inhibition, as consolidation after autologous stem cell transplantation. CDR1 SNHLY and CDR2 FYNNEI were looked up in the germline V gene. Measured from the cysteine to the phenylalanine, the CDR3 is 13 residues long. The DNA shown is the 39-base CDR3, in frame from base 1. At the junction V is shortened by 7 bases and J by 0 bases, with 9 bases in between. The receptor library was made with the immunoSEQ multiplex PCR assay. TCRdb carries this immuneACCESS record with in-frame sequences only. Its versions omit some clonotypes, under half of them owing to an unresolved V gene in the studies checked, with the rest unexplained. This sample comprises tens of thousands of clones, about 83% of them detected only once. The leading ten clones occupy approximately 2.2% of the sample.

This receptor was taken from a male donor with diffuse large B-cell lymphoma. The material sequenced was PBMCs, taken in a trial of ipilimumab plus nivolumab as post-transplant consolidation. Recombination connected TRBV2 to TRBJ1-1, with the D segment identity uncertain. CDR3 sequence: CASTGSMNTEAFF. The DNA reads as follows: TGTGCCAGCACTGGATCGATGAACACTGAAGCTTTCTTT.